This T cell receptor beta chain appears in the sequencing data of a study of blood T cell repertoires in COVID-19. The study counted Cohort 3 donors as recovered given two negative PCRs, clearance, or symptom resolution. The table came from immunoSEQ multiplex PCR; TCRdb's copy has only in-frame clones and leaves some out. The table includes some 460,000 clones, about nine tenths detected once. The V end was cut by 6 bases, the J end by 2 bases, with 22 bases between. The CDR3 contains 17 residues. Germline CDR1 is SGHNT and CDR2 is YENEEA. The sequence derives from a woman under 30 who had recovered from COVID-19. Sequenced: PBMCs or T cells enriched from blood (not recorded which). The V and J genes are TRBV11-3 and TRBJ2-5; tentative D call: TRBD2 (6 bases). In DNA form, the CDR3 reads TGTGCCAGCAGAGATAAGATGGCGGGACTCCCGCAAGAGACCCAGTACTTC. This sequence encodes CASRDKMAGLPQETQYF. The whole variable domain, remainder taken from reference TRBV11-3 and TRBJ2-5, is EAGVVQSPRYKIIEKKQPVAFWCNPISGHNTLYWYLQNLGQGPELLIRYENEEAVDDSQLPKDRFSAERLKGVDSTLKIQPAELGDSAVYLCASRDKMAGLPQETQYFGPGTRLLVL.